This is a list of T cell receptor beta chains from one sample in a study of T cell repertoires in cytomegalovirus infection. TCRdb re-called the reads through MiXCR, storing one row per CDR3 protein. The data show 740,000 or so distinct CDR3 sequences, with about a third seen just once and 2.8% held by the top ten. The material sequenced was PBMCs. The receptors derive from a human donor in good health (CMV status not recorded). Some clones in this sample may be carry-over from other donors' samples. The CDR3 runs from the conserved cysteine through the conserved F or W. A D gene is named only where the DNA matches it firmly. Some rows have no size entry. The others give once, few or many, or a class for an expanded clone.

J gene	D gene	clone size	V gene	CDR3 protein	CDR3 DNA
TRBJ2-7	.	.	TRBV7-8	CASSLGVSGGRNEQYF	TGTGCCAGCAGCTTAGGGGTTTCGGGGGGCAGAAACGAGCAGTACTTC
TRBJ1-1	TRBD1	few	TRBV12-3/TRBV12-4	CASMMTGRTEAFF	TGTGCCAGCATGATGACAGGGCGAACTGAAGCTTTCTTT
TRBJ1-6	.	.	TRBV6-6	CASRRETTGNSPLHF	TGTGCCAGCAGACGGGAAACGACGGGGAATTCACCCCTCCACTTT
TRBJ1-4	.	.	TRBV6-6	CASSLVLGTRNEKLFF	TGTGCCAGCAGTTTGGTACTAGGGACGCGAAATGAAAAACTGTTTTTT
TRBJ1-1	.	.	TRBV12-3/TRBV12-4	CASSLRAGMNTEAFF	TGTGCCAGCAGTTTACGAGCAGGGATGAACACTGAAGCTTTCTTT
TRBJ1-2	.	.	TRBV12-3/TRBV12-4	CASSLISGPGVLYGYTF	TGTGCCAGCAGTTTGATATCTGGTCCGGGAGTCCTATATGGCTACACCTTC
TRBJ2-3	.	.	TRBV28	CASSHPQGGVTDKQYF	TGTGCCAGCTCCCACCCCCAGGGGGGTGTCACAGATAAGCAGTATTTT
TRBJ2-7	TRBD2	few	TRBV20-1	CSAREPLAGKNEQYF	TGCAGTGCTAGAGAACCCCTAGCGGGGAAAAACGAGCAGTACTTC
TRBJ2-7	.	few	TRBV28	CASRAGGSAYEQYF	TGTGCCAGCAGGGCCGGGGGCTCGGCCTACGAGCAGTACTTC
TRBJ1-5	TRBD1	.	TRBV30	CAWSPQTGVNQPQHF	TGTGCCTGGAGTCCCCAGACAGGGGTCAATCAGCCCCAGCATTTT
TRBJ2-7	TRBD2	.	TRBV11-2	CASGGTSGSREQYF	TGTGCCAGCGGCGGGACTAGCGGGAGCCGCGAGCAGTACTTC
TRBJ1-1	.	many	TRBV7-9	CASSPTGGPAGDTEAFF	TGTGCCAGCAGCCCTACCGGGGGCCCCGCGGGGGACACTGAAGCTTTCTTT
TRBJ2-7	TRBD1	many	TRBV10-3	CAIRADRGEQYF	TGTGCCATCAGGGCGGACAGGGGTGAGCAGTACTTC
TRBJ1-1	TRBD1	.	TRBV28	CASSRRTGGKWTEAFF	TGTGCCAGCAGTCGTAGGACAGGGGGCAAGTGGACTGAAGCTTTCTTT
TRBJ1-2	.	.	TRBV24-1	CATSDPGRNYGYTF	TGTGCCACCAGTGACCCGGGACGGAACTATGGCTACACCTTC
TRBJ2-3	TRBD2	many	TRBV11-2	CASSSPSGLADTQYF	TGTGCCAGCAGCTCGCCATCCGGACTAGCGGATACGCAGTATTTT
TRBJ2-3	.	.	TRBV7-2	CASSFPLEPSNTDTQYF	TGTGCCAGCAGCTTTCCCCTGGAGCCTTCCAACACAGATACGCAGTATTTT
TRBJ2-7	.	few	TRBV6-1	CASTLRVLVSSSATYEQYF	TGTGCCAGCACCCTCCGCGTTTTGGTTAGCTCGTCGGCAACCTACGAGCAGTACTTC
TRBJ2-3	.	few	TRBV28	CASSLSRGTSTDTQYF	TGTGCCAGCAGTTTATCGAGGGGTACGAGCACAGATACGCAGTATTTT
TRBJ2-1	.	few	TRBV24-1	CATSEPDSSYNEQFF	TGTGCCACCAGTGAACCGGACTCTTCCTACAATGAGCAGTTCTTC
TRBJ1-1	TRBD1	.	TRBV7-8	CASTSRKTGRAEAFF	TGTGCCAGCACCTCCCGAAAGACAGGGAGGGCTGAAGCTTTCTTT
TRBJ1-5	TRBD1	.	TRBV15	CATSRGTGTGGQPQHF	TGTGCCACCAGCAGAGGAACCGGGACAGGGGGTCAGCCCCAGCATTTT